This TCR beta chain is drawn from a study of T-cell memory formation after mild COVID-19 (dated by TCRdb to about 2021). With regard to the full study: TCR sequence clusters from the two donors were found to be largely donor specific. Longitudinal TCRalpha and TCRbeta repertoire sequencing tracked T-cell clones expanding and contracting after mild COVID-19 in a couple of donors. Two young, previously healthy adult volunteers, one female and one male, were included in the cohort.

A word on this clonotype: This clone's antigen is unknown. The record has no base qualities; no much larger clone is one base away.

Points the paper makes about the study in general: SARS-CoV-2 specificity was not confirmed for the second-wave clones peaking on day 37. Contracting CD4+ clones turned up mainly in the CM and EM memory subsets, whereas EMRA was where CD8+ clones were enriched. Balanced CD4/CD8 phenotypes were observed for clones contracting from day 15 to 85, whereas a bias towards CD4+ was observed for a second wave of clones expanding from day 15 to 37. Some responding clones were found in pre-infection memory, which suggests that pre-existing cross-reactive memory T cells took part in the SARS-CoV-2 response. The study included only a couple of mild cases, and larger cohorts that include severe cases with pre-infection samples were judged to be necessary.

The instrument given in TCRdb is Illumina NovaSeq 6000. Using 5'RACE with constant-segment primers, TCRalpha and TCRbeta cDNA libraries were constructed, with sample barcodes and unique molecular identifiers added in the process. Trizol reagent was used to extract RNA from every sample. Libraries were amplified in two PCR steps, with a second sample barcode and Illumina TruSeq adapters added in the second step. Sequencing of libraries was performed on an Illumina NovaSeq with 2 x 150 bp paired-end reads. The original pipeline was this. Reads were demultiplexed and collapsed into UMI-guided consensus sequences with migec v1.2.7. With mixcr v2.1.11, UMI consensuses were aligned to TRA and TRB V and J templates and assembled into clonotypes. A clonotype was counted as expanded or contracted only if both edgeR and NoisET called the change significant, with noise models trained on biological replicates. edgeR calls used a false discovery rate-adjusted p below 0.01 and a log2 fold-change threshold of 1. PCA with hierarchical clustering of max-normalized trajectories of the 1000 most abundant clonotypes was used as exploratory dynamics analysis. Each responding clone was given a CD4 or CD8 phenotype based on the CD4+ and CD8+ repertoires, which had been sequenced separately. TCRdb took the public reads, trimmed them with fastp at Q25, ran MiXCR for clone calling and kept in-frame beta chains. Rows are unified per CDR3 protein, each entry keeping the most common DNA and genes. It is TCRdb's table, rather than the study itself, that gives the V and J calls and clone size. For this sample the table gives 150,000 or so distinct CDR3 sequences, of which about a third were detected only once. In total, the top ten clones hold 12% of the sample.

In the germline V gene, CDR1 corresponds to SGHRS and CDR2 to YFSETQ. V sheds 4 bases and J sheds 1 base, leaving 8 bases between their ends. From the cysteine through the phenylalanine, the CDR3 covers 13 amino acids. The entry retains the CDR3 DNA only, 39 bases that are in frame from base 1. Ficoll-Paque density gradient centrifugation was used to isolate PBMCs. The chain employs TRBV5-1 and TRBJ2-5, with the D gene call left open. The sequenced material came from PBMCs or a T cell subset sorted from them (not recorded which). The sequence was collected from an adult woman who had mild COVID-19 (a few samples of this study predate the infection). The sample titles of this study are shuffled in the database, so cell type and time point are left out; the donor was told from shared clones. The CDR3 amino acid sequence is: CASSTQPQETQYF. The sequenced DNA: TGCGCCAGCAGCACACAGCCCCAAGAGACCCAGTACTTC.